The 11 T cell receptor beta chains listed next were all sequenced from one sample in a study of Graves' ophthalmopathy and Graves' hyperthyroidism. RNA served as the template for amplifying TCR beta CDR3 regions. Second-round multiplex PCR came after a first-round RT-PCR that employed HTBI primers. TCRdb passed the multiplex PCR reads through MiXCR, listing each CDR3 protein once. The sample holds roughly 500,000 distinct CDR3 sequences, roughly an eighth seen once. Sequencing used blood. The receptors come from a woman aged 25 to 39 with Graves' ophthalmopathy.

This clonotype was counted at least ten times. The gene calls are TRBV20-1 and TRBJ2-7; 8 positions agree with TRBD1. V lost 1 base, J lost 5 bases, and 25 bases stayed unmatched. The CDR3 extends over 20 amino acids. CDR1 DFQATT and CDR2 SNEGSKA come from the germline V gene (reference sequence). The CDR3, as DNA: TGCAGTGCTAGAGGACGACCCGGGACAGGTGCCTTTTTACTCCGGGACGAGCAGTACTTC. Amino acids: CSARGRPGTGAFLLRDEQYF.

At least ten counts were recorded for this clonotype. The chain is built from TRBV6-1 and TRBJ2-5; D call uncertain. Germline V gives CDR1 MNHNS, CDR2 SASEGT. Trimming pared 7 bases from V and 4 bases from J, leaving 13 bases between. The CDR3 consists of 13 residues. CDR3 sequence (DNA): TGTGCCAGCACCCCAACCCAGCGAGAGACCCAGTACTTC. Its translation is CASTPTQRETQYF.

This clonotype was observed many times. The chain links TRBV28 to TRBJ2-2, with a possible D match to TRBD2 (6 bases). The CDR3 sequence is 15 residues long. Trimming shortened V by 9 bases and J by 1 base, and 15 bases separated the two germline ends. Germline values: CDR1 MDHEN, CDR2 SYDVKM. CDR3 nucleotides: TGTGCCAGTGGCTCCCGGGACTGGAACACCGGGGAGCTGTTTTTT. Protein product: CASGSRDWNTGELFF.

This clonotype showed up many times. The chain employs TRBV6-4 and TRBJ2-6; TRBD1 or TRBD2 may be the D gene (5 bases each). CDR1 is MRHNA and CDR2 is SNTAGT in the germline V gene. Trimming removed 5 bases at V and 2 bases at J, with 13 bases between. The CDR3 spans 16 residues. The chain's CDR3 is CASSPHLGAGANVLTF. CDR3 in DNA: TGTGCCAGCAGTCCCCACCTGGGGGCTGGGGCCAACGTCCTGACTTTC.

This clonotype is medium-sized within its sample. The chain has TRBV28 and TRBJ2-5, with D uncertain. Germline CDR1 reads MDHEN; CDR2 reads SYDVKM. The CDR3 contains 15 residues. V was cut by 5 bases and J by 5 bases, with 18 bases left in between. The CDR3 nucleotides read TGTGCCAGCAGTCCGGATATGACCGCTAGGGAGACCCAGTACTTC. This translates into CASSPDMTARETQYF.

This clonotype was seen ten or more times. V and J are TRBV6-5 and TRBJ1-1; perhaps TRBD1 as D (5 bases). The CDR3 sequence is 13 residues long. V dropped 4 bases and J dropped 8 bases, with 14 bases sitting between them. The germline V gene has CDR1 MNHEY and CDR2 SVGAGI. The CDR3 nucleotides are TGTGCCAGCAGTTCCTTCGGGGAGGGGGAAGCTTTCTTT. Its translation is CASSSFGEGEAFF.

This clonotype was picked up many times. Here the CDR3 reads CASSPQGVAKNIQYF. As DNA, the CDR3 is TGTGCCAGCAGCCCACAGGGAGTAGCCAAAAACATTCAGTACTTC. The chain joins TRBV11-2 to TRBJ2-4; possibly TRBD1 for D (6 bases). The CDR3 has 15 amino acids. Between the trimmed V and J ends, which lost 5 bases and 0 bases, there was a span of 11 bases. CDR1 SGHAT and CDR2 FQNNGV come from the germline V gene.

This clonotype was observed at least ten times. The chain employs TRBV6-4 and TRBJ2-3; 12 nucleotides line up with TRBD2. The germline V gene has CDR1 MRHNA and CDR2 SNTAGT. The V and J ends lost 4 bases and 1 base, in that order; junction bases with no gene match: 12. The CDR3 is 19 amino acids. The CDR3 reads CASSARLAGGPFGTDTQYF. In DNA, the CDR3 is TGTGCCAGCAGTGCTCGCCTAGCGGGAGGGCCGTTCGGCACAGATACGCAGTATTTT.

As for this clonotype: A much larger clone sits a single nucleotide away, making a read error possible. Here the CDR3 omits its conserved ending phenylalanine or tryptophan, so a read error is the likely source. The chain has TRBV15 and TRBJ1-5, with 7 bases matching TRBD1. Looked up from germline, CDR1 is LNHNV and CDR2 is YYDKDF (reference sequence). V lost 5 bases and J lost 4; bases outside the gene matches: 5. This CDR3 region has 14 residues. The CDR3 sequence is CATSGTATNQPQHI. The CDR3 DNA reads as TGTGCCACCAGCGGGACAGCCACGAATCAGCCCCAGCATATT.

There are many counts of this clonotype. The chain joins TRBV11-2 to TRBJ1-2; D uncertain. The CDR3 sequence is 12 residues long. Trimming removed 5 bases from V and 5 bases from J, with 9 bases in between. Germline CDR1 reads SGHAT; CDR2 reads FQNNGV. This CDR3 is CASSPQRYGYTF. The CDR3 DNA follows: TGTGCCAGCAGCCCACAGAGATATGGCTACACCTTC.

This clonotype has at least ten counts. The rearrangement links TRBV28 to TRBJ1-5; possible D gene TRBD1, 5 bases. CDR3 length: 15 amino acids. Germline V gene sequence: CDR1 MDHEN, CDR2 SYDVKM. Trimming left V 6 bases short and J 4 bases short, with 16 bases between. This CDR3 is CASREQGKLNQPQHF. The DNA for the CDR3 is TGTGCCAGCAGGGAGCAGGGTAAGCTTAATCAGCCCCAGCATTTT. Together with reference TRBV28 and TRBJ1-5, the CDR3 gives the full variable domain: DVKVTQSSRYLVKRTGEKVFLECVQDMDHENMFWYRQDPGLGLRLIYFSYDVKMKEKGDIPEGYSVSREKKERFSLILESASTNQTSMYLCASREQGKLNQPQHFGDGTRLSIL.